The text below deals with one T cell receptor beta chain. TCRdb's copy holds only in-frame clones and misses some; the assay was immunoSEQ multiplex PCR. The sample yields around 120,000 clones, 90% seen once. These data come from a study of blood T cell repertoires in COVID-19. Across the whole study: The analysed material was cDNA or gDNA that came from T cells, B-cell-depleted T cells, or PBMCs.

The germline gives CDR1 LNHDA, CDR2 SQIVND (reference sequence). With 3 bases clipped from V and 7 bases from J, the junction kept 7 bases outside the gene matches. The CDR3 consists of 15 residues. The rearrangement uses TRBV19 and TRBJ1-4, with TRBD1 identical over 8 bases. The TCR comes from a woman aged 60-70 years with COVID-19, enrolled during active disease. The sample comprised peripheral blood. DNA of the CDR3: TGTGCCAGTAGTATCCGGACAGGGTTAGGTGAAAAACTGTTTTTT. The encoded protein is CASSIRTGLGEKLFF.